This passage covers 8 T cell receptor beta chains from one sample sequenced in a study of beta chain features in type 1 diabetes. What these receptors recognize is not known. Expressed TCRB transcripts were sequenced after all isolated RNA was converted to cDNA. Sequenced by immunoSEQ multiplex PCR; TCRdb stores in-frame clones only, minus some. Among hundreds of thousands of clones listed, about a tenth were seen once. Broader study findings: Among patients with Type 1 diabetes, TCRB CDR3s were moderately but significantly shorter in every one of the four CD4+ subsets.

Sample: central memory CD4+ T cells from blood. These receptors originate from a man aged 30 to 45 with type 1 diabetes.

The rearrangement joins TRBV27 to TRBJ2-7, with unresolved D. In germline, CDR1 is MNHEY, CDR2 SMNVEV (reference sequence). V lost 0 bases to trimming and J lost 1 base, with 4 bases between them. This CDR3 comprises 13 residues. The CDR3 is CASSLSPSYEQYF. DNA of the CDR3: TGTGCCAGCAGTTTATCTCCATCCTACGAGCAGTACTTC.

Only a few counts were recorded for this clone. The chain employs TRBV5-1 and TRBJ2-5; no clear D gene. From germline, CDR1 is SGHRS and CDR2 YFSETQ. The ends were cut back, 2 bases at V and 5 bases at J, with 7 bases in the middle. This CDR3 is 12 amino acids long. CDR3 nucleotide sequence: TGCGCCAGCAGCTTAGGCATTGAGACCCAGTACTTC. Encoded protein: CASSLGIETQYF.

Only a few counts were recorded for this clone. The chain employs TRBV10-3 and TRBJ1-1; tentative D call: TRBD1 (5 bases). CDR1 and CDR2 (germline): ENHRY, SYGVKD. CDR3 length equals 15 residues. Trimming stripped 6 bases from V and 0 bases from J, with 14 bases between. The CDR3 nucleotides read TGTGCCATCAGAGAACGGGCAGGGATGAACACTGAAGCTTTCTTT. Translated, it gives CAIRERAGMNTEAFF.

This sequence joins TRBV9 and TRBJ2-5, with 9 positions matching TRBD1. CDR3 length: 14 residues. Germline V CDR1 and CDR2: SGDLS, YYNGEE. V gave up 4 bases and J gave up 3 bases; unmatched junction bases: 4. This CDR3 reads CASSSGQGKETQYF. CDR3 DNA: TGTGCCAGCAGCAGCGGACAGGGGAAAGAGACCCAGTACTTC.

The sample holds a few counts of this clone. The V call is TRBV5-1, the J call TRBJ2-1; 12 bases are a match to TRBD1. The CDR3 is 16 amino acids. The germline V gene has CDR1 SGHRS and CDR2 YFSETQ. Unmatched junction bases numbered 5, after V lost 3 bases and J lost 4 bases. The CDR3 bases are TGCGCCAGCAGCTCCCGGGACAGGGGGCTGTACAATGAGCAGTTCTTC. This gives the protein CASSSRDRGLYNEQFF.

The chain recombines TRBV20-1 with TRBJ2-1, with TRBD1 as a possible D gene (5 bases). The CDR3 length is 11 residues. V was trimmed by 5 bases and J by 6 bases, leaving 8 bases between them. The germline CDR1 and CDR2 sequences are DFQATT and SNEGSKA (reference sequence). The CDR3 here is CSAHQGNEQFF. The DNA for the CDR3 is TGCAGTGCTCACCAGGGCAATGAGCAGTTCTTC.

This clone was detected a few times. V and J are TRBV6-5 and TRBJ1-6; D is undetermined. The germline V gene encodes CDR1 MNHEY and CDR2 SVGAGI. The CDR3 is made up of 15 amino acids. The V and J ends lost 6 bases and 7 bases respectively, with 16 bases between them. CDR3 residues: CASRRIFSGNSPLHF. CDR3 DNA: TGTGCCAGCAGACGGATTTTTTCGGGAAATTCACCCCTCCACTTT.

A few counts support this clone. V gene TRBV4-3 combines with J gene TRBJ1-5; TRBD1 matches at 8 bases. The CDR3 contains 15 residues. CDR1 and CDR2 from the germline V gene are LGHNA and YSLEER. Losses at the gene ends were 0 bases for V and 5 bases for J; bases not matched to a gene: 3. The CDR3 loop reads CASSQDETGDQPQHF. CDR3 sequence (DNA): TGCGCCAGCAGCCAAGATGAGACAGGGGATCAGCCCCAGCATTTT.